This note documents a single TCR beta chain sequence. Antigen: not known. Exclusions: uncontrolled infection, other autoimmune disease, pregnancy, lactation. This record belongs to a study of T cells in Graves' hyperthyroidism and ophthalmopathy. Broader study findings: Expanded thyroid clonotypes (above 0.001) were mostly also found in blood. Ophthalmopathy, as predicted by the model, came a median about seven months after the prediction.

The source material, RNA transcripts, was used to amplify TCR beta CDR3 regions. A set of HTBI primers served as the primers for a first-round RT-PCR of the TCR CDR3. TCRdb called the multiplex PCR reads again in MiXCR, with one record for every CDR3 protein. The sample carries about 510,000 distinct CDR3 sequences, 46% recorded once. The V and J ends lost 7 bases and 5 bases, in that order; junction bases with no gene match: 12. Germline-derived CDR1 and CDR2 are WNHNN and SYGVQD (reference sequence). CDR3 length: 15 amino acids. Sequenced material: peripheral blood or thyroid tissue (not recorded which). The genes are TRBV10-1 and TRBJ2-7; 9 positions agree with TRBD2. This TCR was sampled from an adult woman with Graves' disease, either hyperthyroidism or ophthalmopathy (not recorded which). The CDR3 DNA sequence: TGCGCCAGCAAGATCCCGGGACTAGCAGGGCACGAGCAGTACTTC. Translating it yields CASKIPGLAGHEQYF.